Listed below are T cell receptor beta chains from one sample, sequenced in a study of CD8 T cells in ankylosing spondylitis. TCRdb passed the 5' RACE reads through MiXCR, listing each CDR3 protein once. This table holds a few hundred thousand distinct CDR3 sequences, 11% found once. Sequencing was carried out using blood, either unsorted or a sorted T cell fraction (not recorded which). All receptors derive from a female donor with ankylosing spondylitis or in good health (not recorded which). The CDR3 runs from the conserved cysteine through the conserved F or W. D genes are given only for firm matches. Not all rows give a size; the values are once, few, many and, for expanded clones, a class.

D	V	size	J	CDR3	DNA
TRBD1	TRBV4-3	.	TRBJ2-3	CASSQEPPGQGRVSADTQYF	TGCGCCAGCAGCCAAGAACCCCCCGGACAGGGGAGAGTAAGTGCGGATACGCAGTATTTT
.	TRBV18	many	TRBJ2-3	CASSPREASTDTQYF	TGTGCCAGCTCACCACGAGAAGCTAGCACAGATACGCAGTATTTT
.	TRBV12-3/TRBV12-4	many	TRBJ1-1	CASSAEGPNTEAFF	TGTGCCAGCAGCGCGGAGGGGCCGAACACTGAAGCTTTCTTT
TRBD1	TRBV7-2	once	TRBJ1-2	CASSRDRVAYGYTF	TGTGCCAGCAGCAGAGACAGGGTGGCCTATGGCTACACCTTC
TRBD1	TRBV20-1	.	TRBJ1-2	CSAQGGPIGYTF	TGCAGTGCTCAGGGGGGACCTATTGGCTACACCTTC
TRBD1	TRBV28	few	TRBJ2-7	CASTTQGARNEQYF	TGTGCCAGCACAACACAGGGGGCGAGGAACGAGCAGTACTTC
.	TRBV28	many	TRBJ2-7	CASSSAGAPFYEQYF	TGTGCCAGCAGTAGCGCCGGGGCCCCTTTCTACGAGCAGTACTTC
TRBD2	TRBV4-2	many	TRBJ2-2	CATLGTSGEGSGELFF	TGTGCCACCCTCGGGACTAGCGGGGAGGGGTCCGGGGAGCTGTTTTTT
TRBD1	TRBV20-1	many	TRBJ2-7	CSAPRTGKSYEQYF	TGCAGTGCTCCCAGGACAGGGAAGTCCTACGAGCAGTACTTC
TRBD2	TRBV5-1	many	TRBJ2-1	CASTSGGSYNEQFF	TGCGCCAGCACCTCGGGGGGCTCCTACAATGAGCAGTTCTTC
.	TRBV20-1	.	TRBJ2-3	CSGRPGSWTDTQYF	TGCAGTGGTAGACCGGGGTCTTGGACAGATACGCAGTATTTT
.	TRBV7-2	many	TRBJ2-3	CASSSNMGETQYF	TGTGCCAGCAGCTCAAACATGGGAGAGACGCAGTATTTT
TRBD1	TRBV5-1	many	TRBJ1-5	CASSPGQGDNQPQHF	TGCGCCAGCAGCCCGGGACAGGGAGACAATCAGCCCCAGCATTTT
TRBD1	TRBV7-7	.	TRBJ2-5	CASSRIGQGEETQYF	TGTGCCAGTTCTCGCATTGGACAGGGCGAGGAGACCCAGTACTTC
.	TRBV20-1	many	TRBJ1-5	CSASAGRFSNQPQHF	TGCAGTGCTAGTGCAGGGAGGTTCAGCAATCAGCCCCAGCATTTT
.	TRBV7-8	.	TRBJ2-7	CASSSLQGGEQYF	TGTGCCAGCAGCTCCCTTCAGGGGGGCGAGCAGTACTTC
TRBD2	TRBV20-1	many	TRBJ2-5	CSANPPAGQPRFQETQYF	TGCAGTGCTAATCCCCCAGCGGGGCAGCCCCGATTCCAAGAGACCCAGTACTTC
TRBD1	TRBV19	.	TRBJ1-2	CAIGTVASYTF	TGTGCCATTGGGACAGTGGCTTCCTACACCTTC
.	TRBV10-2	many	TRBJ2-5	CASRMGGETQYF	TGCGCCAGCAGAATGGGAGGAGAGACCCAGTACTTC
.	TRBV29-1	few	TRBJ1-2	CSVQSSLLNYGYTF	TGCAGCGTTCAGTCCTCCCTTCTTAACTATGGCTACACCTTC
TRBD2	TRBV5-1	few	TRBJ2-3	CASSSGTSGDTQYF	TGCGCCAGCAGCTCGGGGACTAGCGGGGATACGCAGTATTTT
.	TRBV5-1	many	TRBJ2-3	CASSWVGSTDTQYF	TGCGCCAGCAGCTGGGTAGGTAGCACAGATACGCAGTATTTT
.	TRBV15	many	TRBJ2-3	CATSRATGTSDTQYF	TGTGCCACCAGCAGAGCGACCGGGACTTCAGATACGCAGTATTTT